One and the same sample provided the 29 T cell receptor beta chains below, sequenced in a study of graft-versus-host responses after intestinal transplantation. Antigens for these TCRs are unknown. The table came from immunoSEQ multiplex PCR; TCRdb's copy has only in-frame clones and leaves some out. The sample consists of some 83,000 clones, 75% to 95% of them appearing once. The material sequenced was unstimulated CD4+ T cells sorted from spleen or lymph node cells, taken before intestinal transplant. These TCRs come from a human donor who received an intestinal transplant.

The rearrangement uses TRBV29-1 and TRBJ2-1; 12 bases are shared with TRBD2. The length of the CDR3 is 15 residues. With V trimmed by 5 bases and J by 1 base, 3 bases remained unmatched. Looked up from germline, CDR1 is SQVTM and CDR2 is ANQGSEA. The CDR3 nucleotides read TGCAGCGTTATGACTAGCGGGGGTTCCTACAATGAGCAGTTCTTC. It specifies CSVMTSGGSYNEQFF.

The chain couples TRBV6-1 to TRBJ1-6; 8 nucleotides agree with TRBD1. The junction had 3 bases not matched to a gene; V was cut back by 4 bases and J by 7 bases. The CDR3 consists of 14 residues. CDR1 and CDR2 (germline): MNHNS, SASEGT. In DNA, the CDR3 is TGTGCCAGCAGTGCTTGGACAGGGAATTCACCCCTCCACTTT. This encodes CASSAWTGNSPLHF.

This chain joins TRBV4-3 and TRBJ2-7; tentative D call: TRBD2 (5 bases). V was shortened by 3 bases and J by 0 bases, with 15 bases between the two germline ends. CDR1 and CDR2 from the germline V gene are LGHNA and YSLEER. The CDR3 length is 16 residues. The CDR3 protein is CASSQGRFGLSYEQYF. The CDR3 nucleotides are TGCGCCAGCAGCCAGGGTCGGTTCGGACTCTCCTACGAGCAGTACTTC.

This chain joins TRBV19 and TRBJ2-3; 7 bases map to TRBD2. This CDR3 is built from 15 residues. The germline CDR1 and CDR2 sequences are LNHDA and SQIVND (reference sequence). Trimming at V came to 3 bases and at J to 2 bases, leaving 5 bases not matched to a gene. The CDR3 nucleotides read TGTGCCAGTAGTATTTCCGGGGGGTTCACAGATACGCAGTATTTT. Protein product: CASSISGGFTDTQYF.

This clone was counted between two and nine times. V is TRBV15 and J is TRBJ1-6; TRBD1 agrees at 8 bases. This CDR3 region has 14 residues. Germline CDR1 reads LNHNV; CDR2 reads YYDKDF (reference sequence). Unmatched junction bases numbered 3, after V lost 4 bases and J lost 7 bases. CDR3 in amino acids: CATSTRDRNSPLHF. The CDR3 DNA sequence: TGTGCCACCAGCACCCGGGACAGGAATTCACCCCTCCACTTT.

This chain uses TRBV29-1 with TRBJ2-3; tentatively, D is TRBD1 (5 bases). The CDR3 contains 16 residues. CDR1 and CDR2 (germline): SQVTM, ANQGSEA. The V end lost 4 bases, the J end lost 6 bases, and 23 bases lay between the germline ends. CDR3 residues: CSVGSRAGWPSDTQYF. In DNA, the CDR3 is TGCAGCGTTGGAAGTAGGGCAGGGTGGCCCTCGGATACGCAGTATTTT.

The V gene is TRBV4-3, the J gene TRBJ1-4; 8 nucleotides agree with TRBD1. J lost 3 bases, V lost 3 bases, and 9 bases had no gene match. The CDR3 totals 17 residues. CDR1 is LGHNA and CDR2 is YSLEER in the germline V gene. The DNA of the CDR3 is TGCGCCAGCAGCCATCAGACAGGGGCTGGGGCTAATGAAAAACTGTTTTTT. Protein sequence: CASSHQTGAGANEKLFF.

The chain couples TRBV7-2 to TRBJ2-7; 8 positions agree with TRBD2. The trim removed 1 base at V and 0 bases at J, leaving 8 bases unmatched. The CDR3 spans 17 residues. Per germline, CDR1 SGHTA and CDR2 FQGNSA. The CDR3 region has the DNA TGTGCCAGCAGCTTAGTGGGCGGGGGGCCCCGCTCCTACGAGCAGTACTTC. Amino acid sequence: CASSLVGGGPRSYEQYF.

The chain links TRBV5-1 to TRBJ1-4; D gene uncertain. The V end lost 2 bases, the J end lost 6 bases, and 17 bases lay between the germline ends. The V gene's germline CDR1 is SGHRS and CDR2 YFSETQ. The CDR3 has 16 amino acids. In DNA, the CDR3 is TGCGCCAGCAGCTTCCTGAGGGCCGTCCCAGATGAAAAACTGTTTTTT. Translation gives CASSFLRAVPDEKLFF.

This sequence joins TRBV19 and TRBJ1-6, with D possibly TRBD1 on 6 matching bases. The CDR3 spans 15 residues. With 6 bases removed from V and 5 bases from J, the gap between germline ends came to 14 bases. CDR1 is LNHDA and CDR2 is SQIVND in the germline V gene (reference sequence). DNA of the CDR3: TGTGCCAGTAGATCAGGGACACCAGATAATTCACCCCTCCACTTT. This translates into CASRSGTPDNSPLHF.

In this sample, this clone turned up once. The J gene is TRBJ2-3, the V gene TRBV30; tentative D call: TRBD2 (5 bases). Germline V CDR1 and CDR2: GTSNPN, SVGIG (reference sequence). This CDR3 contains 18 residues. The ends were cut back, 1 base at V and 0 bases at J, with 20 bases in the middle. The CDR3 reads CAWSGSGPQPYSTDTQYF. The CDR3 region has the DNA TGTGCCTGGAGTGGAAGCGGACCTCAACCTTATAGCACAGATACGCAGTATTTT.

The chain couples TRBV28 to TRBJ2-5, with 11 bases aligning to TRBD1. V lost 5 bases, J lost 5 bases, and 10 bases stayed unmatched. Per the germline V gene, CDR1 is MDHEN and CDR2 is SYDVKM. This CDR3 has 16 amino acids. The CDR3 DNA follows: TGTGCCAGCAGTCCACGGGGGACAGGGGGTCAGGAGACCCAGTACTTC. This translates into CASSPRGTGGQETQYF.

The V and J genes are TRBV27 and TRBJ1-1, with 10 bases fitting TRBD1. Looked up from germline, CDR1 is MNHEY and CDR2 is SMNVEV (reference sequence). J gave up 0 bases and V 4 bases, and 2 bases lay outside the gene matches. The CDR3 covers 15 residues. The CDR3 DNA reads TGTGCCAGCAGTTGGACAGGGGGAGTGAACACTGAAGCTTTCTTT. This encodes CASSWTGGVNTEAFF.

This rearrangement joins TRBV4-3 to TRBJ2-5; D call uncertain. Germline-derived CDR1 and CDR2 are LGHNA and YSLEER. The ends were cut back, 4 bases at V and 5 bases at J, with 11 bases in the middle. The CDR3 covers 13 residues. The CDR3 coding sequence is TGCGCCAGCAGCCTTAACCTCAGGGAGACCCAGTACTTC. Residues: CASSLNLRETQYF.

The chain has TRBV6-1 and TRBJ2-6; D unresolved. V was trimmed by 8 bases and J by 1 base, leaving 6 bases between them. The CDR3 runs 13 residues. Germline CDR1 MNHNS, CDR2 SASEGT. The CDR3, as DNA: TGTGCCAGCGTCCCGTCTGGGGCCAACGTCCTGACTTTC. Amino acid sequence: CASVPSGANVLTF.

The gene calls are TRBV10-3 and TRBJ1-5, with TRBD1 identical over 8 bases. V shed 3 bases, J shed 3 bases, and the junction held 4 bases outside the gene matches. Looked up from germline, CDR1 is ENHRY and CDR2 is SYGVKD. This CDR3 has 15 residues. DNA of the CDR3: TGTGCCATCAGTGACCGGACAGGGCACAATCAGCCCCAGCATTTT. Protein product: CAISDRTGHNQPQHF.

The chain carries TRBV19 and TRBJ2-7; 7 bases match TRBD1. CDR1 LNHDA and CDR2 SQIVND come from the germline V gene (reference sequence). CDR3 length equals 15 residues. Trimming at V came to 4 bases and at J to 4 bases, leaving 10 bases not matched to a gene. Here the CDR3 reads CASSTRQGRAYEQYF. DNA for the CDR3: TGTGCCAGTAGTACCAGACAGGGAAGGGCGTACGAGCAGTACTTC.

CDR3 amino acids: CASSVGQGVRNTIYF. CDR3 sequence (DNA): TGTGCCAGCAGCGTAGGACAGGGTGTAAGAAACACCATATATTTT. The J gene is TRBJ1-3, the V gene TRBV9; 7 positions agree with TRBD1. Germline V gives CDR1 SGDLS, CDR2 YYNGEE. The CDR3 totals 15 residues. V trimming: 0 bases; J trimming: 5 bases; junction bases outside the gene matches: 5. The full variable domain, with the rest looked up from reference TRBV9 and TRBJ1-3, is DSGVTQTPKHLITATGQRVTLRCSPRSGDLSVYWYQQSLDQGLQFLIQYYNGEERAKGNILERFSAQQFPDLHSELNLSSLELGDSALYFCASSVGQGVRNTIYFGEGSWLTVV.

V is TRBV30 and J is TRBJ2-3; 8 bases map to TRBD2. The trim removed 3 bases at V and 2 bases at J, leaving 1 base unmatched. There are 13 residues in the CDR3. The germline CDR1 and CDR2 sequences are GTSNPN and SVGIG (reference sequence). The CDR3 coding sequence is TGTGCCTGGAGGCGGGGGGCCACAGATACGCAGTATTTT. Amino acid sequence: CAWRRGATDTQYF.

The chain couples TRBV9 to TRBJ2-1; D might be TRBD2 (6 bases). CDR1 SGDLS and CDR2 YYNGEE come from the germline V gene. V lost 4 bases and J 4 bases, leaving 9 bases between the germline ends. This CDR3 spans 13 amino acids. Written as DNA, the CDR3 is TGTGCCAGCAGCCTCGCGGGGTACAATGAGCAGTTCTTC. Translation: CASSLAGYNEQFF.

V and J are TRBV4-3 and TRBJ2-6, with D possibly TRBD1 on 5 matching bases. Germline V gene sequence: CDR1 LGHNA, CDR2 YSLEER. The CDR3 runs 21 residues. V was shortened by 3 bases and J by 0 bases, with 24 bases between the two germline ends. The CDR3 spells CASSHLVTDPAYPSGANVLTF. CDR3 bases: TGCGCCAGCAGCCACCTAGTGACAGACCCAGCGTATCCCTCTGGGGCCAACGTCCTGACTTTC.

CDR3 sequence reads: CASRTYRGGENTGELFF. CDR3 nucleotide sequence: TGTGCCAGCAGGACGTATCGCGGGGGGGAAAACACCGGGGAGCTGTTTTTT. The gene calls are TRBV7-6 and TRBJ2-2, with 9 bases identical to TRBD2. The CDR3 totals 17 residues. Germline loops: CDR1 SGHVS, CDR2 FNYEAQ. V lost 6 bases to trimming and J lost 2 bases; unmatched junction nucleotides: 10. The entire variable domain, with the rest obtained from reference TRBV7-6 and TRBJ2-2, is as follows: GAGVSQSPRYKVTKRGQDVALRCDPISGHVSLYWYRQALGQGPEFLTYFNYEAQQDKSGLPNDRFSAERPEGSISTLTIQRTEQRDSAMYRCASRTYRGGENTGELFFGEGSRLTVL.

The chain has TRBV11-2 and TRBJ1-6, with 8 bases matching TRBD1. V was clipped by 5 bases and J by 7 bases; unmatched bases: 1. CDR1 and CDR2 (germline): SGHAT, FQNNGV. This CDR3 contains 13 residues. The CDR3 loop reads CASSQGANSPLHF. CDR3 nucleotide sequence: TGTGCCAGCAGCCAGGGGGCGAATTCACCCCTCCACTTT.

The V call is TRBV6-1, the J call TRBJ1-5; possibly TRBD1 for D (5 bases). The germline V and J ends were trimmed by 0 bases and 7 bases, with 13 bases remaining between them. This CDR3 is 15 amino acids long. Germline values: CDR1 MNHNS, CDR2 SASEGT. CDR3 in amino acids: CASSEAGLGRQPQHF. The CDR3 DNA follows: TGTGCCAGCAGTGAAGCGGGACTGGGGAGGCAGCCCCAGCATTTT.

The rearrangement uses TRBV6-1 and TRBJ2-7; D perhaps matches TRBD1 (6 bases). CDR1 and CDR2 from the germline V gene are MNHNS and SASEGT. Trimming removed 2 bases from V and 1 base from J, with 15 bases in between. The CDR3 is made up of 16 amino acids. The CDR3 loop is CASSERGRGRSYEQYF. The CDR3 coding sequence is TGTGCCAGCAGTGAAAGAGGCAGGGGTAGATCCTACGAGCAGTACTTC.

CDR3 nucleotides: TGTGCCAGTAGTATGAACCAGGTCTATGGCTACACCTTC. It is translated as CASSMNQVYGYTF. The chain couples TRBV19 to TRBJ1-2; D unresolved. This CDR3 spans 13 amino acids. CDR1 is LNHDA and CDR2 is SQIVND in the germline V gene (reference sequence). Trimming took 3 bases from V and 4 from J, leaving 9 bases between them.

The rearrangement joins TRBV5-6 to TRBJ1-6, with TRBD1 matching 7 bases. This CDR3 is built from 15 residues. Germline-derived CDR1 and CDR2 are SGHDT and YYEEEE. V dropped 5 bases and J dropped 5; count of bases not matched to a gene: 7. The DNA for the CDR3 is TGTGCCAGCAGGAATTCCGACAGGGATAATTCACCCCTCCACTTT. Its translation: CASRNSDRDNSPLHF.

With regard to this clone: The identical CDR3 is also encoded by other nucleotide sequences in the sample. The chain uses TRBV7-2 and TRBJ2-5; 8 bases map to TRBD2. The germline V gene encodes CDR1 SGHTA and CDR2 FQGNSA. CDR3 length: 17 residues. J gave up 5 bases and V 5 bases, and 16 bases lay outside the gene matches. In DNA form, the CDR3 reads TGTGCCAGCAGCCCACCAACGGGGGGGCGGGGTGCGGAGACCCAGTACTTC. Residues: CASSPPTGGRGAETQYF.

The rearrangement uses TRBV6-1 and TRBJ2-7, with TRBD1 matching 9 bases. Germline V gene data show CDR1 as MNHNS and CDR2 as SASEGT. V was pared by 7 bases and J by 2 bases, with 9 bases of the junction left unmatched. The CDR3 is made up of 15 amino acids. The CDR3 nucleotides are TGTGCCAGCACCGGACCGGGACAGGGAACCTACGAGCAGTACTTC. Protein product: CASTGPGQGTYEQYF.